This T cell receptor (beta chain) emerged from a study of T cells in Graves' hyperthyroidism and ophthalmopathy. Overall study context: Any treatment followed the collection of peripheral blood at initial diagnosis.

This clonotype was counted at least ten times. Its specificity is unknown. Amplification targeted TCR beta CDR3 regions from RNA transcripts. TCR CDR3 underwent first-round RT-PCR with the HTBI primer set. TCRdb used MiXCR to reprocess the multiplex PCR reads, holding one entry per CDR3 protein. Here the sample spans under 200,000 distinct CDR3 sequences, over 8% being singletons. Study outcomes and limitations: In the analysis, a 13 V-J model separated ophthalmopathy from stable hyperthyroidism.

The CDR3 sequence is 16 residues long. CDR1 is DFQATT, CDR2 SNEGSKA, per germline (reference sequence). V shed 0 bases and J 7 bases; nucleotides not matched to a gene: 11. A patient was excluded if there was uncontrolled infection, other autoimmune disease, pregnancy or lactation. Extraction of PBMCs used around 9.6 ml of fresh peripheral blood. This receptor was taken from a woman between 18 and 29 years old with Graves' hyperthyroidism that later progressed to Graves' ophthalmopathy. The chain is built from TRBV20-1 and TRBJ2-1; 8 bases are a match to TRBD1. Sequencing used blood. The CDR3 coding sequence is TGCAGTGCTAGAGAGGCCGGCTCAGGGGGCTGGAATGAGCAGTTCTTC. Protein: CSAREAGSGGWNEQFF.